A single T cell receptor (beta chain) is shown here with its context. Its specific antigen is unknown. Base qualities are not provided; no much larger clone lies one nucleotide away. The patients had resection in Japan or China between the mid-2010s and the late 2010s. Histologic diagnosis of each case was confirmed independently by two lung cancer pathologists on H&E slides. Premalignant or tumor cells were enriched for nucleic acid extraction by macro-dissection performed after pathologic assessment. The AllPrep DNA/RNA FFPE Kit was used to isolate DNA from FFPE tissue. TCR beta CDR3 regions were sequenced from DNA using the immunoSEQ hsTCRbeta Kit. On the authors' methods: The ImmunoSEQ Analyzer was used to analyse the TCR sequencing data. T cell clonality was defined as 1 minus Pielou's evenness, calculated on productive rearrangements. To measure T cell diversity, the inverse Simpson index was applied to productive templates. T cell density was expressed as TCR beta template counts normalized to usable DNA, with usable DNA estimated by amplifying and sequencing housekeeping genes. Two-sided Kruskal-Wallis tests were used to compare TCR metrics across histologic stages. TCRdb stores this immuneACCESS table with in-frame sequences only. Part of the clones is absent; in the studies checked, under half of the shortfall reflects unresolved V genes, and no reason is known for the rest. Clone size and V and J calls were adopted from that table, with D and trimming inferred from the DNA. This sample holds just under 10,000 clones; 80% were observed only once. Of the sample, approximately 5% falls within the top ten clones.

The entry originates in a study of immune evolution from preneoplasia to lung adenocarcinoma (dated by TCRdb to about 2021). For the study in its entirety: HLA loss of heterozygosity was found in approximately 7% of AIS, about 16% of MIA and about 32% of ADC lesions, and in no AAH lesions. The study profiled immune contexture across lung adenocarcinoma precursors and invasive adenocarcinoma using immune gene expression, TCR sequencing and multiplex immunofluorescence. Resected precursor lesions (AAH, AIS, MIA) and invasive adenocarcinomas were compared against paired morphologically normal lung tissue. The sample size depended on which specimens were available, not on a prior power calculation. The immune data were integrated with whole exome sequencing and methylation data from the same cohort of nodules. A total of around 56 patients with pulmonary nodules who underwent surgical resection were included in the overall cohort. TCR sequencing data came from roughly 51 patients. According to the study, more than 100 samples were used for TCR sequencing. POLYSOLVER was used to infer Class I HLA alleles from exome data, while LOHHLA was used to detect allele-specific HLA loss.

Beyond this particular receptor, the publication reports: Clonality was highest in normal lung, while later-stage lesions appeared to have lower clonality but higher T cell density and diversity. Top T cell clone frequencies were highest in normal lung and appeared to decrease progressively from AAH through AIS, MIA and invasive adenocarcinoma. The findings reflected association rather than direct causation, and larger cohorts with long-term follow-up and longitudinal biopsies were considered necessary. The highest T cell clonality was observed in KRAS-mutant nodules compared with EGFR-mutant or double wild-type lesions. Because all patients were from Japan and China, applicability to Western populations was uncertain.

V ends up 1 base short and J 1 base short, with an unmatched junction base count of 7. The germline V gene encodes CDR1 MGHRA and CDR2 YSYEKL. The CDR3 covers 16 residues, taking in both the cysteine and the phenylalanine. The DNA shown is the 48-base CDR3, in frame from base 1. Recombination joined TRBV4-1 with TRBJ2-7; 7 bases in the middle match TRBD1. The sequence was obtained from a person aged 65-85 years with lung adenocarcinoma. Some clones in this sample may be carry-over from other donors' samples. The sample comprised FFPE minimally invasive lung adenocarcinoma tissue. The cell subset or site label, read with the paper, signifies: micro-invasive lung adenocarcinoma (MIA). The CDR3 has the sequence CASSQVEKTGSYEQYF. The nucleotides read TGCGCCAGCAGCCAAGTGGAAAAGACAGGGTCCTACGAGCAGTACTTC.